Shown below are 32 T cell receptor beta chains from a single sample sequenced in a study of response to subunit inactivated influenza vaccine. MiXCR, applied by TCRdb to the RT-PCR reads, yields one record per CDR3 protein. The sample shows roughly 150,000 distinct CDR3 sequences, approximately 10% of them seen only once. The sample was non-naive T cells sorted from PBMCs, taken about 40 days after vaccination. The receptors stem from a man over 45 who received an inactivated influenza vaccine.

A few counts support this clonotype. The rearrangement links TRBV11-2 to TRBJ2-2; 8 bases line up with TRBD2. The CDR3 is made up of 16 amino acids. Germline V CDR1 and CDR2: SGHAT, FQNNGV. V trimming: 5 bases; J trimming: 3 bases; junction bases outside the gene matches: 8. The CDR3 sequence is CASSRRGGSDTGELFF. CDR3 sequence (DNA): TGTGCCAGCAGCCGACGGGGGGGATCGGACACCGGGGAGCTGTTTTTT.

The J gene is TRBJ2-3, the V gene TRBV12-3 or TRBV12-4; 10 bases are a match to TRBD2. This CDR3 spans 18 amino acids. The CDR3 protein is CTRSLVIPLAGGTDTQYF. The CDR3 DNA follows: TGTACCCGCAGTTTAGTTATACCGCTAGCGGGAGGCACAGATACGCAGTATTTT.

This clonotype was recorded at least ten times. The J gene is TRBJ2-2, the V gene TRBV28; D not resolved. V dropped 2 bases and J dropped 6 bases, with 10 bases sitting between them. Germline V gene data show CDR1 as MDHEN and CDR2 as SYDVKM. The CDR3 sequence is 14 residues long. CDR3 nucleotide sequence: TGTGCCAGCAGTTTAATCGGAGTCGCCGGGGAGCTGTTTTTT. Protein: CASSLIGVAGELFF.

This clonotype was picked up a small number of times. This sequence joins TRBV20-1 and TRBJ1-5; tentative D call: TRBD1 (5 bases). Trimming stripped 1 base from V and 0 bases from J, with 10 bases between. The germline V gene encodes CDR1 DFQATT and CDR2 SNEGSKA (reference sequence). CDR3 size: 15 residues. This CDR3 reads CSARVWGDSNQPQHF. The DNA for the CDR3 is TGCAGTGCTAGAGTGTGGGGGGATAGCAATCAGCCCCAGCATTTT.

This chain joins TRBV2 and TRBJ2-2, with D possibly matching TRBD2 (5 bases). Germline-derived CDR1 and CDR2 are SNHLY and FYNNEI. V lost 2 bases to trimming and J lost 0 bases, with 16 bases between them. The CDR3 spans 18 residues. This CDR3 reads CASSESFGETPNTGELFF. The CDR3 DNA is TGTGCCAGCAGTGAATCCTTTGGGGAGACCCCGAACACCGGGGAGCTGTTTTTT.

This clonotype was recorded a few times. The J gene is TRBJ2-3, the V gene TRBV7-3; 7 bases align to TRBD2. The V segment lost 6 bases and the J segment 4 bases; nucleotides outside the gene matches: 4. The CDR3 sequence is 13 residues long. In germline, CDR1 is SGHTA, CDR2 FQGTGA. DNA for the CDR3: TGTGCCAGCAGTCGCGGGAGCTCAGATACGCAGTATTTT. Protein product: CASSRGSSDTQYF.

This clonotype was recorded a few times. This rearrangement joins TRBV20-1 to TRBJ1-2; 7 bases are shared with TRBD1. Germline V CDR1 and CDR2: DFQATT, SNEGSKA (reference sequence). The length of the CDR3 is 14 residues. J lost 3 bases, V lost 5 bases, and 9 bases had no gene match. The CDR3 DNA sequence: TGCAGTGCTGGAACCAGGGGGAACGACTATGGCTACACCTTC. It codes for CSAGTRGNDYGYTF.

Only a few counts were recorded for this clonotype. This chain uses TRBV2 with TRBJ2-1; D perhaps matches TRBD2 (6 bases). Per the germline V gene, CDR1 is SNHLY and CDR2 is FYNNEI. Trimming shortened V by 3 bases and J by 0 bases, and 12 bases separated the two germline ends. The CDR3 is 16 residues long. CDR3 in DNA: TGTGCCAGCAGTGACCTAGCGTTCAGCTCCTACAATGAGCAGTTCTTC. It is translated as CASSDLAFSSYNEQFF.

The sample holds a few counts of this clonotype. In DNA form, the CDR3 reads TGCGCCAGCAGCCGTCAACCGGCGGGGGGGTTCACCGGGGAGCTGTTTTTT. Encoded protein: CASSRQPAGGFTGELFF. The V gene is TRBV4-1, the J gene TRBJ2-2; 9 nucleotides align to TRBD2. J gave up 4 bases and V 4 bases, and 10 bases lay outside the gene matches. The CDR3 contains 17 residues. Germline lookup yields CDR1 MGHRA and CDR2 YSYEKL.

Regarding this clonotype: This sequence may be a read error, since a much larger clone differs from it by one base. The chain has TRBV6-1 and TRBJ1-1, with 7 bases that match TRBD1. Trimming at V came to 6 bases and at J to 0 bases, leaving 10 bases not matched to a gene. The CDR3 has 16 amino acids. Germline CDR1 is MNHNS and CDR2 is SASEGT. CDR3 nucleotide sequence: TGTGCCAGCAGGACCCGACAGGGAACTATGAACACTGAAGCTTTCTTT. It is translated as CASRTRQGTMNTEAFF.

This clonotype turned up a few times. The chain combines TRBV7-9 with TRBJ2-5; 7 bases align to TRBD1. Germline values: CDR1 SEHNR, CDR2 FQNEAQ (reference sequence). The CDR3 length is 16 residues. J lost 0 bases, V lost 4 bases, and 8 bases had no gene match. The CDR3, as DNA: TGTGCCAGCAGCTCTAGACAGGGTTTGTACCAAGAGACCCAGTACTTC. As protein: CASSSRQGLYQETQYF.

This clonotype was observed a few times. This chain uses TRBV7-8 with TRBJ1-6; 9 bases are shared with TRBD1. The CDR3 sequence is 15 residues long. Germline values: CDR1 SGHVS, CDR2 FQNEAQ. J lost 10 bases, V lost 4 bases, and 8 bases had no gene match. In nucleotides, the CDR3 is TGTGCCAGCAGCTGGGGACAGGGAGAATTATCACCCCTCCACTTT. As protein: CASSWGQGELSPLHF. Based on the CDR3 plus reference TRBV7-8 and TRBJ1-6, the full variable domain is GAGVSQSPRYKVAKRGQDVALRCDPISGHVSLFWYQQALGQGPEFLTYFQNEAQLDKSGLPSDRFFAERPEGSVSTLKIQRTQQEDSAVYLCASSWGQGELSPLHFGNGTRLTVT.

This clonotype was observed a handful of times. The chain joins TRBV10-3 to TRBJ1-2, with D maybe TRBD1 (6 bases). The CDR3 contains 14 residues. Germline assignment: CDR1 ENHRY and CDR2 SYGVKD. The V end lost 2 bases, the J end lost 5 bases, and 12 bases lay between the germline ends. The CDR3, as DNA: TGTGCCATCAGTGAGAGTGGACAGACATATGGCTACACCTTC. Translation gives CAISESGQTYGYTF.

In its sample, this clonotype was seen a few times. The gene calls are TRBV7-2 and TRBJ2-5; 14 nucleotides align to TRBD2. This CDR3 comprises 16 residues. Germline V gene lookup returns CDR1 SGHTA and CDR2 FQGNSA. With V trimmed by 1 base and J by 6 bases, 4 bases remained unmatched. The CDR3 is CASSLGGTSGSKTQYF. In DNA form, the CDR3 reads TGTGCCAGCAGCTTAGGAGGGACTAGCGGGAGTAAGACCCAGTACTTC.

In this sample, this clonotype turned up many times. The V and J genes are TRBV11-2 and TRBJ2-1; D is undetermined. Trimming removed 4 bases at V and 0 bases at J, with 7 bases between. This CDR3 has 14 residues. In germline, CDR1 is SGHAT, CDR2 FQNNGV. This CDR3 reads CASSSLSSYNEQFF. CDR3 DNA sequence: TGTGCCAGCAGCTCACTTAGCTCCTACAATGAGCAGTTCTTC.

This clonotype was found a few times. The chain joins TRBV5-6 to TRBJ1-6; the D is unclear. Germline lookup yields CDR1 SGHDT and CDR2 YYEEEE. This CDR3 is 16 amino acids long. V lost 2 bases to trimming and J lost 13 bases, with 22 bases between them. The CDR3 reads CASSFKRNGRLSPLHF. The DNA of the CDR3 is TGTGCCAGCAGCTTTAAACGGAATGGGCGACTAAGTCCCCTCCACTTT.

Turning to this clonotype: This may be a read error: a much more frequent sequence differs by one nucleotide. This CDR3 is CAGSSRTNYEQYF. DNA of the CDR3: TGTGCCGGCAGCTCACGGACAAATTACGAGCAGTACTTC. This chain joins TRBV7-2 and TRBJ2-7; D is perhaps TRBD1 (5 bases). CDR1 and CDR2 from the germline V gene are SGHTA and FQGNSA. The length of the CDR3 is 13 residues.

Here the CDR3 reads CASSLGTGDLGEQFF. In nucleotides, the CDR3 is TGTGCCAGCAGCTTAGGGACAGGGGATCTGGGTGAGCAGTTCTTC. V and J are TRBV7-3 and TRBJ2-1, with 10 bases identical to TRBD1. CDR3 size: 15 residues. Trimming removed 2 bases from V and 9 bases from J; junction bases left unmatched: 7. Looked up from germline, CDR1 is SGHTA and CDR2 is FQGTGA.

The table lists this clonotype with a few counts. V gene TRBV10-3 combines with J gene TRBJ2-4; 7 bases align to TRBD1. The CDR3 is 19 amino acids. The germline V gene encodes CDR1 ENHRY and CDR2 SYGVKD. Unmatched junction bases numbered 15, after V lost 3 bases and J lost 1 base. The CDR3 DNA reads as TGTGCCATCAGTGAACTCCCCACCCGACAGGGCCCCGCCAAAAACATTCAGTACTTC. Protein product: CAISELPTRQGPAKNIQYF.

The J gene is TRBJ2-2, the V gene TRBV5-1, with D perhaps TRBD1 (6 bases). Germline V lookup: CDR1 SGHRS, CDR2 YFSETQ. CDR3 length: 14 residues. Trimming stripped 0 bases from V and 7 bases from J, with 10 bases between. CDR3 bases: TGCGCCAGCAGCTTGGTACAGGGATACGGGGAGCTGTTTTTT. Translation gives CASSLVQGYGELFF.

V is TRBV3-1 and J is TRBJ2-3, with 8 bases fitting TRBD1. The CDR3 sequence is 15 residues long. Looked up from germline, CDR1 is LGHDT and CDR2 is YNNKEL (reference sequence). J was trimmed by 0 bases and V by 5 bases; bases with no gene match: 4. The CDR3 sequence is CASSDRTGSTDTQYF. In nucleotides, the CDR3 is TGTGCCAGCAGCGACCGGACAGGGAGCACAGATACGCAGTATTTT.

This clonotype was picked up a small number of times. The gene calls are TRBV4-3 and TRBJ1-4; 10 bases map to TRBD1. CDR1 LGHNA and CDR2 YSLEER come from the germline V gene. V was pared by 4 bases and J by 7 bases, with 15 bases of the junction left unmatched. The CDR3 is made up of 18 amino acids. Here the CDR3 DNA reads TGCGCCAGCAGCCCAGGTTCCCGTCCGGGACAGGGGAGTGAAAAACTGTTTTTT. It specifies CASSPGSRPGQGSEKLFF.

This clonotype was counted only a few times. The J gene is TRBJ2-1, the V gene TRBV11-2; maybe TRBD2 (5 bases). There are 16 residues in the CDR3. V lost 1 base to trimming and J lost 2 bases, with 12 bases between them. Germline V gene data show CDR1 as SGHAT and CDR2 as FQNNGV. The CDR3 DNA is TGTGCCAGCAGCTTAGTCGGGGTCGGGACCTACAATGAGCAGTTCTTC. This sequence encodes CASSLVGVGTYNEQFF. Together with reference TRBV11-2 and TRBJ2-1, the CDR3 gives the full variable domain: EAGVAQSPRYKIIEKRQSVAFWCNPISGHATLYWYQQILGQGPKLLIQFQNNGVVDDSQLPKDRFSAERLKGVDSTLKIQPAKLEDSAVYLCASSLVGVGTYNEQFFGPGTRLTVL.

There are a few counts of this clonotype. For the CDR3, the DNA is TGTGCCAGTTTTAAGGATGGCTACACCTTC. It codes for CASFKDGYTF. This chain links TRBV12-3 or TRBV12-4 with TRBJ1-2; D remains ambiguous. There are 10 residues in the CDR3. Trimming took 9 bases from V and 6 from J, leaving 8 bases between them.

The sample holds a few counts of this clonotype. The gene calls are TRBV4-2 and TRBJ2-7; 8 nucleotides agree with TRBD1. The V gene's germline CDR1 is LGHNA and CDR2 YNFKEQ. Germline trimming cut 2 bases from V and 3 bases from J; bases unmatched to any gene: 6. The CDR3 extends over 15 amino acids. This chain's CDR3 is CASSQTTGGFYEQYF. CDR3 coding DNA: TGTGCCAGCAGCCAAACAACAGGGGGATTCTACGAGCAGTACTTC.

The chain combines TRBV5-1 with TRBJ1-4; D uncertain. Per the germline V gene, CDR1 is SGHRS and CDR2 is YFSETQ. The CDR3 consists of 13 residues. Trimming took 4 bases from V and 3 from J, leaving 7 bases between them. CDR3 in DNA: TGCGCCAGCAGCCGAGAGCCTAATGAAAAACTGTTTTTT. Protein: CASSREPNEKLFF.

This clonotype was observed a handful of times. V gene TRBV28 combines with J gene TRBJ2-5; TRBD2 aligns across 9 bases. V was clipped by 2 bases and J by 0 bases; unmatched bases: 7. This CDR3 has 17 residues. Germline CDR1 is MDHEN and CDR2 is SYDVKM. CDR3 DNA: TGTGCCAGCAGTTTAGGCCTACTAGCGGGCGACCAAGAGACCCAGTACTTC. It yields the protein CASSLGLLAGDQETQYF. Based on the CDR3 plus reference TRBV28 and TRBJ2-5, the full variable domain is DVKVTQSSRYLVKRTGEKVFLECVQDMDHENMFWYRQDPGLGLRLIYFSYDVKMKEKGDIPEGYSVSREKKERFSLILESASTNQTSMYLCASSLGLLAGDQETQYFGPGTRLLVL.

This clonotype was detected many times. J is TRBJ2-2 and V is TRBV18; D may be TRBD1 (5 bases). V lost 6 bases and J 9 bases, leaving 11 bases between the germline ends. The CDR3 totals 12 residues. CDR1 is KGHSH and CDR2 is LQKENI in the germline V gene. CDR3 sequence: CASSLEDRELFF. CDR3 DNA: TGTGCCAGCTCCCTTGAGGACAGGGAGCTGTTTTTT.

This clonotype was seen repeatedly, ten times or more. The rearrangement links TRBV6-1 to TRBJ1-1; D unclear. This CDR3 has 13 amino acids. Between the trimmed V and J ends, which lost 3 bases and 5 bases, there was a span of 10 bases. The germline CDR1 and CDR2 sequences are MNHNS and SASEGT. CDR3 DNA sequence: TGTGCCAGCAGTGAGGTTTGGGGTACTGAAGCTTTCTTT. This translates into CASSEVWGTEAFF.

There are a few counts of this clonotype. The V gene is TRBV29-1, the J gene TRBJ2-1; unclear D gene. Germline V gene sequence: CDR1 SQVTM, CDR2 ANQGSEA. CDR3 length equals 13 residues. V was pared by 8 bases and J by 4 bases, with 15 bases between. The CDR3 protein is CSSSWTAYNEQFF. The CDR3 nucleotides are TGCAGCAGCTCCTGGACGGCTTACAATGAGCAGTTCTTC.

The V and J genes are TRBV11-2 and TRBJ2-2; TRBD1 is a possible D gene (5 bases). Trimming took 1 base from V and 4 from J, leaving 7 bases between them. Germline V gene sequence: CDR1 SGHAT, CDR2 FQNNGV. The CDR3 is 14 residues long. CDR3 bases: TGTGCCAGCAGCTTAGCCAGGGCCACCGGGGAGCTGTTTTTT. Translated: CASSLARATGELFF.

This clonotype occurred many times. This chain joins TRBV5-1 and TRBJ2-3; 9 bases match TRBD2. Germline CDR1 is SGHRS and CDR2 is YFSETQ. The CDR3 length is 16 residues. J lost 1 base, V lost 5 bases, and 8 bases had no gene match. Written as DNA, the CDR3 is TGCGCCAGCAGTTCCCAAAGCGGGGGGCGCACAGATACGCAGTATTTT. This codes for CASSSQSGGRTDTQYF.